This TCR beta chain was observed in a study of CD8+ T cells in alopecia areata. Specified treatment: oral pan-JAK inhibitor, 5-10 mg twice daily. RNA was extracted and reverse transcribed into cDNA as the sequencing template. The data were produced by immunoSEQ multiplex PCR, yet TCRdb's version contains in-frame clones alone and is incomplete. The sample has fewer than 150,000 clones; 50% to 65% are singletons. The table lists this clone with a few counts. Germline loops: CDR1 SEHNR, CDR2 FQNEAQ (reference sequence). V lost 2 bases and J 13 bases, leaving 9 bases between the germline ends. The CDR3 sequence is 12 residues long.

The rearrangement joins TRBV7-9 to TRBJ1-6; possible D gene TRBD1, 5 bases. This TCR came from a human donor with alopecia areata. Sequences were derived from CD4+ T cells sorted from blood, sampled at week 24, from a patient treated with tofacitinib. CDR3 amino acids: CASSLLGGPLHF. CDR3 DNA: TGTGCCAGCAGCTTACTCGGGGGGCCCCTCCACTTT.